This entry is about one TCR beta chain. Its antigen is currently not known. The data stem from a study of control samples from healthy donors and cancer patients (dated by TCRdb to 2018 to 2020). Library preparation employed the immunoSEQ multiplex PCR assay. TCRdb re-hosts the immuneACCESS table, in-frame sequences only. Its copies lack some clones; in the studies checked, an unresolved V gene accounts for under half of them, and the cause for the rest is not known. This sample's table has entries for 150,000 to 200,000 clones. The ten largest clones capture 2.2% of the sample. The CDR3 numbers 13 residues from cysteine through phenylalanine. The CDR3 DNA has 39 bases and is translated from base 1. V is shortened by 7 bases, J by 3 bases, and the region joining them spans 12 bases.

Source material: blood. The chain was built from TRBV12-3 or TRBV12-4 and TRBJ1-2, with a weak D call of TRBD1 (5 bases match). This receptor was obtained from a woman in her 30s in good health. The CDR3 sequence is CASTSGGDYGYTF. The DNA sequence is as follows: TGTGCCAGCACGAGTGGAGGGGACTATGGCTACACCTTC.